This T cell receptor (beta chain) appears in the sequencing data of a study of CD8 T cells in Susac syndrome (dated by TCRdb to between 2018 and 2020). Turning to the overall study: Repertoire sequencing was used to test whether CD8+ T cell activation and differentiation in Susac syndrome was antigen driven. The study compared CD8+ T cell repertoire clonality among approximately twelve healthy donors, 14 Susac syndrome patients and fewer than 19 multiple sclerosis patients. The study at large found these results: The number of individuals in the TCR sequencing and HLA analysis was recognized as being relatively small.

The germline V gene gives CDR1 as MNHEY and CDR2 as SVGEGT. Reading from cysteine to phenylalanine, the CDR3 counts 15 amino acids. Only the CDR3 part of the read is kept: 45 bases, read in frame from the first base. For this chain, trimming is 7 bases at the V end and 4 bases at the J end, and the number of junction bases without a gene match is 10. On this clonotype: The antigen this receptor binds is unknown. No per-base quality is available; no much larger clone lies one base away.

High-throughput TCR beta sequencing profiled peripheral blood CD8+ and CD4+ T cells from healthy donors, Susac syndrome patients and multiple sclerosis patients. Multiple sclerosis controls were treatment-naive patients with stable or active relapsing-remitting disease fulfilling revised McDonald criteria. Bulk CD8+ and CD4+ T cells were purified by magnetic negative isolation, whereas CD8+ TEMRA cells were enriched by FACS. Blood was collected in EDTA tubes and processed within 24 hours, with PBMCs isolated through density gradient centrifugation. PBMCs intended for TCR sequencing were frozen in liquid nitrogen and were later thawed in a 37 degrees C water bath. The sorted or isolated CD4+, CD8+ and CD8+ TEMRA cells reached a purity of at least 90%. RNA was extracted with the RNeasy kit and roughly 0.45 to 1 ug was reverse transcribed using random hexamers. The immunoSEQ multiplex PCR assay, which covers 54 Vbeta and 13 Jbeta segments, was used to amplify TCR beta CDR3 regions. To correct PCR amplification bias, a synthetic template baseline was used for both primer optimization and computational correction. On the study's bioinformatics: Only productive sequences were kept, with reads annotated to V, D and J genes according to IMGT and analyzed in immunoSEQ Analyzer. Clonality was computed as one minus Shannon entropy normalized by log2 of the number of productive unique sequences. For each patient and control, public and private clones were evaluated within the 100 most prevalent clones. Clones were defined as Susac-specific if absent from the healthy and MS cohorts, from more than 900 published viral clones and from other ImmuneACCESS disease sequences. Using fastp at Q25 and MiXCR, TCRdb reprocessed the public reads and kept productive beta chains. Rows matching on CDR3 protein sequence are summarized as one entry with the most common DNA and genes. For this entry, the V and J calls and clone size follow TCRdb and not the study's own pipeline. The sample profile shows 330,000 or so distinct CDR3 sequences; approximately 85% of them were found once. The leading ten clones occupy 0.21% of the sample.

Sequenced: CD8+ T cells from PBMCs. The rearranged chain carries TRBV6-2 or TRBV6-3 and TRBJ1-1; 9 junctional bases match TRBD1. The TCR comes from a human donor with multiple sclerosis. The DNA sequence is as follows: TGTGCCAGCATTCCTCCCGGACAGGGGATCACTGAAGCTTTCTTT. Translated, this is CASIPPGQGITEAFF.